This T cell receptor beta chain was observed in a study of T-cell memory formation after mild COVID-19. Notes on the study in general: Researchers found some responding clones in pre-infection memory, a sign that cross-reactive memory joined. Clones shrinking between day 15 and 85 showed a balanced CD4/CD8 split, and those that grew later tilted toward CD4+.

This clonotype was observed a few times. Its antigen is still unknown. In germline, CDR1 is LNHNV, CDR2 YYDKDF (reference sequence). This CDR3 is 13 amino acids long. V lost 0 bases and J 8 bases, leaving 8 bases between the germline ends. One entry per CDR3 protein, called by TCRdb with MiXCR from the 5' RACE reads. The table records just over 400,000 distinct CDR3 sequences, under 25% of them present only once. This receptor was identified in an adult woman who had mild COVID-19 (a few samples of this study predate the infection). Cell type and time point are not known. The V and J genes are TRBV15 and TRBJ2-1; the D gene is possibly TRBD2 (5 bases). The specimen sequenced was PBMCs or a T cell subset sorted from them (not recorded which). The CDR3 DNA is TGTGCCACCAGCAGAGATCCCGGGGATGAGCAGTTCTTC. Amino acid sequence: CATSRDPGDEQFF.